Presented here are 24 T cell receptor beta chains from one specimen sequenced in a study of blood T cell repertoires in COVID-19. Here immunoSEQ multiplex PCR was the method, and the copy in TCRdb shows in-frame clones only, minus some. Of about half a million clones in the sample, approximately 83% are singletons; the top ten hold approximately 3%. Material for sequencing was peripheral blood. Receptors were obtained from a human donor in a cohort sampled during active COVID-19.

This clone has more than one count but fewer than ten. The chain uses TRBV3-1 (or the pseudogene TRBV3-2) and TRBJ1-2, with 7 positions matching TRBD1. The CDR3 has 12 amino acids. V was clipped by 2 bases and J by 8 bases; unmatched bases: 2. Germline V CDR1 and CDR2: LGHDT, YNNKEL (reference sequence). The CDR3 bases are TGTGCCAGCAGCCAAACAGGGGACGGCTACACCTTC. Amino acids: CASSQTGDGYTF.

This rearrangement joins TRBV7-2 to TRBJ2-3; 15 bases align to TRBD2. V shed 4 bases, J shed 5 bases, and the junction held 4 bases outside the gene matches. The length of the CDR3 is 16 residues. CDR1 SGHTA and CDR2 FQGNSA come from the germline V gene. The CDR3 protein is CASSSGLAGGIDTQYF. Written as DNA, the CDR3 is TGTGCCAGCAGCTCCGGACTAGCGGGAGGGATAGATACGCAGTATTTT.

CDR3 nucleotide sequence: TGTGCCAGCAGTCGACCGGGACTTGGGGCACGGACTAATGAAAAACTGTTTTTT. It is translated as CASSRPGLGARTNEKLFF. This chain uses TRBV5-6 with TRBJ1-4, with D perhaps matching TRBD1 (5 bases). There are 18 residues in the CDR3. V dropped 5 bases and J dropped 2 bases, with 22 bases sitting between them. Germline V gene lookup returns CDR1 SGHDT and CDR2 YYEEEE.

V gene TRBV11-2 combines with J gene TRBJ1-4; D gene ambiguous. V gave up 0 bases and J gave up 7 bases, with 15 bases separating them. Germline V CDR1 and CDR2: SGHAT, FQNNGV. The length of the CDR3 is 16 residues. CDR3: CASSLDLRDYSEKLFF. In nucleotides, the CDR3 is TGTGCCAGCAGCTTAGATCTGAGGGATTATAGTGAAAAACTGTTTTTT.

As DNA, the CDR3 is TGTGCCAGCAGCGCCCCGACAGGCTCCTACAATGAGCAGTTCTTC. The encoded protein is CASSAPTGSYNEQFF. V usage is TRBV9 and J usage is TRBJ2-1; tentative D call: TRBD1 (6 bases). V lost 3 bases to trimming and J lost 0 bases, with 10 bases between them. Looked up from germline, CDR1 is SGDLS and CDR2 is YYNGEE. This CDR3 has 15 residues.

The genes are TRBV25-1 and TRBJ1-2; TRBD1 matches 8 bases. Germline CDR1 reads MGHDK; CDR2 reads SYGVNS. The CDR3 length is 15 residues. Germline trimming cut 4 bases from V and 2 bases from J; bases unmatched to any gene: 6. The CDR3 nucleotides are TGTGCCAGCAGTGCCTCGACAGGGGTGAACTATGGCTACACCTTC. Encoded protein: CASSASTGVNYGYTF.

The V call is TRBV19, the J call TRBJ2-2; D is unclear. V lost 0 bases, J lost 6 bases, and 8 bases lay in between. CDR3 size: 14 residues. CDR1 and CDR2 from the germline V gene are LNHDA and SQIVND (reference sequence). CDR3 in amino acids: CASSIERGAGELFF. CDR3 coding DNA: TGTGCCAGTAGTATAGAGAGAGGCGCCGGGGAGCTGTTTTTT.

A note on this clone: This sample includes further DNA sequences coding for the same CDR3. Here the CDR3 reads CASSLTGTYEQYF. CDR3 coding DNA: TGTGCCAGCAGTTTAACCGGGACATACGAGCAGTACTTC. The V and J genes are TRBV28 and TRBJ2-7; D possibly corresponds to TRBD1 (6 bases). CDR3 length: 13 amino acids. Germline CDR1 reads MDHEN; CDR2 reads SYDVKM. The V end lost 2 bases, the J end lost 4 bases, and 9 bases lay between the germline ends.

This clone was seen repeatedly, ten times or more. V gene TRBV7-3 combines with J gene TRBJ1-1; TRBD1 matches at 8 bases. After removal of 6 bases from V and 10 bases from J, the junction contained 13 bases not matched to a gene. The CDR3 contains 14 residues. CDR1 and CDR2 from the germline V gene are SGHTA and FQGTGA. The CDR3, as DNA: TGTGCCAGCAGACCTAGACCGGATCAGGGGGCAGCTTTCTTT. It yields the protein CASRPRPDQGAAFF.

The rearrangement links TRBV30 to TRBJ1-3, with unresolved D. The germline V gene encodes CDR1 GTSNPN and CDR2 SVGIG (reference sequence). CDR3 length equals 13 residues. V was shortened by 1 base and J by 0 bases, with 4 bases between the two germline ends. This CDR3 reads CAWSGISGNTIYF. The DNA for the CDR3 is TGTGCCTGGAGTGGTATCTCTGGAAACACCATATATTTT.

The CDR3 loop is CASSIRGRVTEAFF. CDR3 in DNA: TGTGCCAGTAGTATAAGGGGGCGAGTCACTGAAGCTTTCTTT. The V and J genes are TRBV19 and TRBJ1-1, with 7 positions matching TRBD1. The CDR3 is 14 residues long. CDR1 and CDR2 (germline): LNHDA, SQIVND (reference sequence). V gave up 2 bases and J gave up 4 bases; unmatched junction bases: 4.

This sequence joins TRBV10-3 and TRBJ1-5; 10 bases agree with TRBD1. From germline, CDR1 is ENHRY and CDR2 SYGVKD. The J segment lost 2 bases and the V segment lost 0 bases, leaving 10 bases of the junction unmatched. CDR3 length equals 19 residues. In DNA form, the CDR3 reads TGTGCCATCAGTGAGTCTCCGGGACAGGGGCCTGGGGGCAATCAGCCCCAGCATTTT. Amino acids: CAISESPGQGPGGNQPQHF.

In this sample, this clone turned up many times. The chain has TRBV4-2 and TRBJ2-7; 7 bases fit TRBD2. Germline V CDR1 and CDR2: LGHNA, YNFKEQ. There are 15 residues in the CDR3. V was clipped by 6 bases and J by 2 bases; unmatched bases: 10. CDR3 protein: CASSPLGAGAYEQYF. The CDR3 DNA reads as TGTGCCAGCAGTCCCCTCGGGGCGGGGGCCTACGAGCAGTACTTC.

The chain carries TRBV5-4 and TRBJ2-4, with 7 nucleotides matching TRBD1. Germline V CDR1 and CDR2: SGHNT, YYREEE (reference sequence). With 1 base clipped from V and 1 base from J, the junction kept 11 bases outside the gene matches. The CDR3 runs to 18 residues. CDR3 in amino acids: CASSLKTGDWEAKNIQYF. CDR3 in DNA: TGTGCCAGCAGCTTGAAAACAGGGGATTGGGAGGCCAAAAACATTCAGTACTTC.

The V and J genes are TRBV7-8 and TRBJ1-5, with 7 nucleotides matching TRBD1. Losses at the gene ends were 1 base for V and 3 bases for J; bases not matched to a gene: 6. Germline CDR1 is SGHVS and CDR2 is FQNEAQ. There are 16 residues in the CDR3. The CDR3 sequence is CASSLGGTANNQPQHF. CDR3 nucleotides: TGTGCCAGCAGCTTAGGGGGGACAGCGAACAATCAGCCCCAGCATTTT.

This clone was counted once. The chain joins TRBV30 to TRBJ1-1; 8 bases map to TRBD1. CDR1 is GTSNPN, CDR2 SVGIG, per germline (reference sequence). This CDR3 has 16 amino acids. V was pared by 0 bases and J by 4 bases, with 10 bases of the junction left unmatched. Here the CDR3 DNA reads TGTGCCTGGAGTGTACCTGCAGGGGGCGGCGGCACTGAAGCTTTCTTT. Residues: CAWSVPAGGGGTEAFF.

The gene calls are TRBV28 and TRBJ1-6; 7 bases match TRBD1. The CDR3 is made up of 16 amino acids. Per the germline V gene, CDR1 is MDHEN and CDR2 is SYDVKM. V dropped 1 base and J dropped 6; count of bases not matched to a gene: 6. The CDR3 loop is CASSLLEGQFNSPLHF. Here the CDR3 DNA reads TGTGCCAGCAGTTTATTAGAGGGACAGTTTAATTCACCCCTCCACTTT.

The J gene is TRBJ2-7, the V gene TRBV11-2; 8 bases map to TRBD1. J gave up 3 bases and V 3 bases, and 7 bases lay outside the gene matches. Per the germline V gene, CDR1 is SGHAT and CDR2 is FQNNGV. The CDR3 is 15 amino acids. This chain's CDR3 is CASSFNSGGFYEQYF. DNA for the CDR3: TGTGCCAGCAGCTTTAATTCAGGGGGCTTCTACGAGCAGTACTTC. The full variable domain, completed using reference TRBV11-2 and TRBJ2-7, is EAGVAQSPRYKIIEKRQSVAFWCNPISGHATLYWYQQILGQGPKLLIQFQNNGVVDDSQLPKDRFSAERLKGVDSTLKIQPAKLEDSAVYLCASSFNSGGFYEQYFGPGTRLTVT.

This clone was observed a few times. The chain uses TRBV7-2 and TRBJ2-1, with 7 bases aligning to TRBD2. V trimming: 4 bases; J trimming: 2 bases; junction bases outside the gene matches: 17. CDR3 length: 19 amino acids. CDR1 and CDR2 from the germline V gene are SGHTA and FQGNSA. The CDR3 region has the DNA TGTGCCAGCAGCTACGGATTTAACCGAGCGGGAAGGGCCTACAATGAGCAGTTCTTC. Protein: CASSYGFNRAGRAYNEQFF.

In its sample, this clone was seen a few times. The chain has TRBV10-3 and TRBJ1-2; TRBD1 agrees at 12 bases. The junction had 13 bases not matched to a gene; V was cut back by 3 bases and J by 5 bases. The CDR3 loop spans 18 amino acids. Germline loops: CDR1 ENHRY, CDR2 SYGVKD. The CDR3 loop reads CAISDPFRGQGALYGYTF. Here the CDR3 DNA reads TGTGCCATCAGTGACCCCTTCAGGGGACAGGGGGCTTTATATGGCTACACCTTC.

V is TRBV5-6 and J is TRBJ2-5; 8 bases agree with TRBD1. The J segment lost 4 bases and the V segment lost 2 bases, leaving 7 bases of the junction unmatched. The length of the CDR3 is 15 residues. CDR1 and CDR2 from the germline V gene are SGHDT and YYEEEE. The CDR3 DNA reads TGTGCCAGCAGCTTACCCAGGGGGCCGGGAGAGACCCAGTACTTC. Translated, it gives CASSLPRGPGETQYF. Full variable domain (remainder filled in from reference TRBV5-6 and TRBJ2-5): DAGVTQSPTHLIKTRGQQVTLRCSPKSGHDTVSWYQQALGQGPQFIFQYYEEEERQRGNFPDRFSGHQFPNYSSELNVNALLLGDSALYLCASSLPRGPGETQYFGPGTRLLVL.

J is TRBJ2-5 and V is TRBV24-1; D might be TRBD2 (7 bases). The CDR3 covers 16 residues. Trimming removed 2 bases at V and 2 bases at J, with 14 bases between. Germline CDR1 KGHDR, CDR2 SFDVKD. In DNA, the CDR3 is TGTGCCACCAGTGATTGGGGAGGGGGTGGGCAAGAGACCCAGTACTTC. It specifies CATSDWGGGGQETQYF.

The chain combines TRBV18 with TRBJ2-7, with 8 bases that match TRBD2. V shed 8 bases, J shed 0 bases, and the junction held 3 bases outside the gene matches. CDR1 and CDR2 from the germline V gene are KGHSH and LQKENI. The CDR3 runs to 13 residues. The CDR3 DNA is TGTGCCAGCGCGGGGACTAGCTCCTACGAGCAGTACTTC. Protein sequence: CASAGTSSYEQYF.

The CDR3 region is CASSPGEGGVDKNIQYF. The CDR3 coding sequence is TGTGCCAGCAGTCCAGGAGAAGGGGGAGTTGACAAAAACATTCAGTACTTC. This chain uses TRBV6-6 with TRBJ2-4, with a weak D call TRBD1 (6 bases). This CDR3 is 17 amino acids long. With 5 bases removed from V and 3 bases from J, the gap between germline ends came to 20 bases. Germline V gene sequence: CDR1 MNHNY, CDR2 SVGAGI (reference sequence).